These T cell receptor beta chains were read from a single sample in a study of pediatric ulcerative colitis. Libraries were prepared by immunoSEQ multiplex PCR; TCRdb keeps only in-frame clonotypes and omits some of them. The table includes tens of thousands of clones, 82% detected once. The sequencing sample was made of blood. The receptors stem from a boy younger than 18 with severe ulcerative colitis. CDR3s include the opening cysteine and the closing phenylalanine or tryptophan. The D gene is left open where the match is weak. Size is omitted from some rows. Given values are once, few, many or a class for expanded clones.

TGTGCCAGCAGTCGAACACCGGGACAGGTCCCCCTCTATGGCTACACCTTC CASSRTPGQVPLYGYTF TRBV27 few TRBD1 TRBJ1-2
TGTGCCAGCAGCGGCGGGACTAGCGTGGGGAGCTGGGGCACAGATACGCAGTATTTT CASSGGTSVGSWGTDTQYF TRBV7-8 NA TRBD2 TRBJ2-3
TGTGCCAGCAGCCCCAGGGCCCAGCGGCAGGGTACGCAGTATTTT CASSPRAQRQGTQYF TRBV7-8 NA NA TRBJ2-3
TGTGCCAGCTCACCGATAAGCGGCCCTAGCACAGATACGCAGTATTTT CASSPISGPSTDTQYF TRBV18 NA NA TRBJ2-3
TGTGCCAGCAGCTTGGGTCAGGAGGGGTATGGCTACACCTTC CASSLGQEGYGYTF TRBV5-8 once NA TRBJ1-2
TGCGCCAGCAGCTTGGGGGGAATCCAAGAGACCCAGTACTTC CASSLGGIQETQYF TRBV5-1 NA NA TRBJ2-5
TGTGCCAGCAGCGCGTGTTTCGGGGCACGGGGGTTTACTAGCACAGATACGCAGTATTTT CASSACFGARGFTSTDTQYF TRBV2 NA NA TRBJ2-3
TGTGCCAGCAGCCTCCAGGGAGGCTATGGCTACACCTTC CASSLQGGYGYTF TRBV5-4 few NA TRBJ1-2
TGTGCCAGCAAACAGGGGCCCGATGGCTACACCTTC CASKQGPDGYTF TRBV5-6 NA TRBD1 TRBJ1-2
TGTGCCACCAGACAGGGGACTAGGGCGAAGGAGACCCAGTACTTC CATRQGTRAKETQYF TRBV19 NA NA TRBJ2-5
TGTGCCAGCAGTTATGGTCGAGGGTTGGGGGCCGAGCAGTACTTC CASSYGRGLGAEQYF TRBV6-5 NA NA TRBJ2-7
TGTGCCAGCAGTGCGTGGAGAGACTCTGGGGCCAACGTCCTGACTTTC CASSAWRDSGANVLTF TRBV2 NA NA TRBJ2-6
TGCGCCAGCAGCTTGGCCGGTGTTTTTGTGGGACGACAAGCTTTCTTT CASSLAGVFVGRQAFF TRBV5-1 NA NA TRBJ1-1
TGTGCCAGCTCGAATCCCGGGACTAGTGCAGATACGCAGTATTTT CASSNPGTSADTQYF TRBV6-5 once TRBD2 TRBJ2-3
TGTGCCAGCAGTTTAGGAGGCTCCCTCTATGGCTACACCTTC CASSLGGSLYGYTF TRBV27 once NA TRBJ1-2
TGTGCCAGCAATTTCCAAGAGACCCAGTACTTC CASNFQETQYF TRBV2 NA NA TRBJ2-5
TGTGCCAGCAGCTTAGTGGGGGCCCTTGATGGCTACACCTTC CASSLVGALDGYTF TRBV7-9 NA NA TRBJ1-2
TGTGCCAGCAGCCTGCTTAGGTGGGACGGTTATAGCAATCAGCCCCAGCATTTT CASSLLRWDGYSNQPQHF TRBV7-4 NA NA TRBJ1-5
TGTGCCAGCAGCTTTATTGGGTCCTCCACAGATACGCAGTATTTT CASSFIGSSTDTQYF TRBV5-6 NA NA TRBJ2-3
TGTGCCAGCAGTGTGACTAGCGGGGGGGCAGAGACCCAGTACTTC CASSVTSGGAETQYF TRBV6-1 NA TRBD2 TRBJ2-5
TGTGCCAGCAGTCCTACGGACAGGGGGACTGAAGCTTTCTTT CASSPTDRGTEAFF TRBV25-1 NA TRBD1 TRBJ1-1
TGTGCCTGGACCGGGACTAGCCTAGATACGCAGTATTTT CAWTGTSLDTQYF TRBV30 NA TRBD2 TRBJ2-3
TGTGCCAGTAGTATAGCCGGCAACCCTTCCTACAATGAGCAGTTCTTC CASSIAGNPSYNEQFF TRBV19 few NA TRBJ2-1